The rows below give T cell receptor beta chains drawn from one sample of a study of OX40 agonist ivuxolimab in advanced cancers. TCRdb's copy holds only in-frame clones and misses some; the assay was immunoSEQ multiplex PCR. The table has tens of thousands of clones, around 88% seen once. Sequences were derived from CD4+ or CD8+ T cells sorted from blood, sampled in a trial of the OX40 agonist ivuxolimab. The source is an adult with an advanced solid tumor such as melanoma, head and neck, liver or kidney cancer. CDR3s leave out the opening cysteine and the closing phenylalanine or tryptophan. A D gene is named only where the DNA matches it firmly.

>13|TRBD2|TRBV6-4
ASSIAGGQANEQF
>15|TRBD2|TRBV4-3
ASSQGLAGVNTDTQY
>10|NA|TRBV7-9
ASSLELYEQF
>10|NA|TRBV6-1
ASSEIGTEAF
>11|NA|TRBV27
ASSLNPYQPQH
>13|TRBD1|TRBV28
ASSPRTGTGTEAF
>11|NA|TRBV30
AWSVGVGETQY
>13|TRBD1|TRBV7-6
ASSPGTGRNTEAF
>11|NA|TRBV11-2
ASSPPHNSPLH
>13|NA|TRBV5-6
ASSLKWDYQETQY
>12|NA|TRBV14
ASSQEGRADGYT
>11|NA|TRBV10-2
ASGDAVLGPQH
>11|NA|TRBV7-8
ASSPNGAGELF
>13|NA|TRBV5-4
ASSGGGGGTDTQY
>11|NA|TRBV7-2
ASSPTAYNEQF
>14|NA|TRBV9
ASRDGTGGNTGELF
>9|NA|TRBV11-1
ASSYEGGYT
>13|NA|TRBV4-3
ASSQIWDGDNEQF
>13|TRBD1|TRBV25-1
ASSARDRGLAGYT
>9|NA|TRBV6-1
ASSEGGRRS
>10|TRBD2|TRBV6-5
ASRGGSGELF
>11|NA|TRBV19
ASSIGPNTEAF
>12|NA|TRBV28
ASTRPLSNQPQH
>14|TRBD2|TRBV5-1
ASSSLGLADSYEQY
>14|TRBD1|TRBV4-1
ASSQDLGQGYQPQH
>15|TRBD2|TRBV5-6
ASSLVFAGAAQETQY
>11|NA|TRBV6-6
ASSYRGADTQY
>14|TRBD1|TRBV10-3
AISSKDRGKNNEQF
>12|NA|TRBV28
ASNQTPRREKLF
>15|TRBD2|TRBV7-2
ASSLESSGVRTGELF
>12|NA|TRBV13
ASSYGPRVTEAF
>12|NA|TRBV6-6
ASSYRVGYNEQF
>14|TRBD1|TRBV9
ASSVQDRGSGNEQF
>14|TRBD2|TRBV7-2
ASSDPLAGANNEQF
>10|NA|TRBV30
AWNTLVGELF
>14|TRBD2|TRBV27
ASSSGLARIQETQY
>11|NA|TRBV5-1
ASSLGVNEKLF
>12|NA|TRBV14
ASSPTGSYNEQF
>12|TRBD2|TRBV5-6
ASLLAVTYNEQF
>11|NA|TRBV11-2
ASSLSAVYEQY
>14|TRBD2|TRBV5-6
ASSLKAGGPPYEQY
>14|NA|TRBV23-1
ASSPPPCAAFYGYT
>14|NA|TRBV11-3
ASSQDWGWDTDTQY
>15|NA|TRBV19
ASSIWGLASGYNEQF
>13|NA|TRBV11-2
ASSLDHGANTEAF
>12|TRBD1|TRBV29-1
SVEMDRIVHGYT
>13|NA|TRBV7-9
ASSSTPQTGNEQF
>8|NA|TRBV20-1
SASYNEQF
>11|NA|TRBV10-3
AISEYPHNEQF
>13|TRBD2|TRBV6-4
ASSELAGSGGELF
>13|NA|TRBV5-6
ASSLRGRNKNIQY
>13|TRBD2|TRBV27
ASRGLAGPTDTQY
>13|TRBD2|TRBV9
ASSVASGSLYEQY
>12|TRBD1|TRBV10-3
AISPQGSGYEQY
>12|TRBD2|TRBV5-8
ASSWGLAGETQY
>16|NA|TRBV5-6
ASSLDEPSQAGNTEAF
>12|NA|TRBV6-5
ASSYFGPDYGYT
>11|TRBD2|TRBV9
ASGPSGTYEQY
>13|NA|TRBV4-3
ASSQDLREGDTQY